Listed below are T cell receptor beta chains from one sample, sequenced in a study of blood T cells in healthy people across ages. TCRdb reanalysed the 5' RACE reads using MiXCR and keeps one entry per CDR3 protein. This sample carries hundreds of thousands of distinct CDR3 sequences, 20% to 25% of them seen once, and the ten largest clones take around 21%. Specimen: blood. The receptors stem from a man aged 70-80 years in good health. Both conserved end residues are part of each CDR3. The D gene is left open where the match is weak. Only part of the rows carry a size: once, few, many, or a class if the clone is expanded.

V gene	clone size	D gene	J gene	CDR3 DNA	CDR3 protein
TRBV20-1	few	.	TRBJ2-3	TGCAGTGCTAGTCTGGGCGGAGCTTCGGGTGCGCAGTATTTT	CSASLGGASGAQYF
TRBV12-3/TRBV12-4	.	TRBD1	TRBJ1-4	TGTGCCAGCCGGGACAGCGGCAATGAAAAACTGTTTTTT	CASRDSGNEKLFF
TRBV19	.	TRBD2	TRBJ2-1	TGTGCCAGTAGTATTCGCGCGGGGGGGTCATACAATGAGCAGTTCTTC	CASSIRAGGSYNEQFF
TRBV6-6	.	.	TRBJ2-3	TGTGCCTCTCGAGGCACAGAGAGCACAGATACGCAGTATTTT	CASRGTESTDTQYF
TRBV7-2	.	.	TRBJ1-4	TGTGCCAGCAGCTTAGTGTCACAGGGTGGTGAAAAACTGTTTTTT	CASSLVSQGGEKLFF
TRBV7-8	few	TRBD1	TRBJ1-1	TGTGCCAGCAGCTTAGAGGGGGCGAACACTGAAGCTTTCTTT	CASSLEGANTEAFF
TRBV6-6	many	.	TRBJ2-5	TGTGCCAGCAGTTACGAGATACACTCCCAATACTTC	CASSYEIHSQYF
TRBV28	few	.	TRBJ1-5	TGTGCCAGCAGTCTCCTGGGGGTCCAGCCCCAGCATTTT	CASSLLGVQPQHF
TRBV18	.	TRBD2	TRBJ2-1	TGTGCCAGCTCACCGGGACTAGCGGGAGGGCCCGTAAGTACCCGGAATGAGCACTTCTTC	CASSPGLAGGPVSTRNEHFF
TRBV5-1	.	TRBD2	TRBJ2-1	TGCGCCAGCAGCTTGGCTAGCGGGACATACTATGAGCAGTTCTTC	CASSLASGTYYEQFF
TRBV6-1	.	.	TRBJ2-5	TGTGCCAGCAGGGACATAGAAGAGACCCAGTACTTC	CASRDIEETQYF
TRBV28	.	.	TRBJ1-4	TGTGCCAGCAGTTTAATAGGACAGTCAAATGAAAAACTGTTTTTT	CASSLIGQSNEKLFF
TRBV5-1	few	.	TRBJ2-7	TGCGCCAGCAGCGCGGAAGGGGATCCGTACGAGCAGTACTTC	CASSAEGDPYEQYF
TRBV18	.	TRBD1	TRBJ2-7	TGTGCCAGCTCACCAACAGGGGTTCCCGAGCAGTACTTC	CASSPTGVPEQYF
TRBV29-1	.	.	TRBJ1-2	TGCAGCGTTTTTTCCGGACTGGGCTACACCTTC	CSVFSGLGYTF
TRBV6-5	few	.	TRBJ2-3	TGTGCCAGCAGACGGGAGTTCAAAGATACGCAGTATTTT	CASRREFKDTQYF
TRBV7-2	.	.	TRBJ2-2	TGTGCCAGCAGCTTAATCGCGACGACCTTATCCGGGGAGCTGTTTTTT	CASSLIATTLSGELFF
TRBV5-1	few	.	TRBJ1-1	TGCGCCAGCAGCAGAGATACAGGGAACACTGAAGCTTTCTTT	CASSRDTGNTEAFF
TRBV20-1	few	TRBD2	TRBJ2-3	TGCAGTGGACTAGCGGGTGGGGCTGGGACAGATACGCAGTATTTT	CSGLAGGAGTDTQYF
TRBV7-9	few	.	TRBJ2-3	TGTGCCAGCAGCCCGCTGCGGATGGAGCGAGCAGATACGCAGTATTTT	CASSPLRMERADTQYF
TRBV20-1	.	.	TRBJ2-2	TGCAGTGCCCCCCGGTCGACTACGAACACCGGGGAGCTGTTTTTT	CSAPRSTTNTGELFF
TRBV12-3/TRBV12-4	once	.	TRBJ1-1	TGTGCCAGCAGGGACACCCCAACTGAAGCTTTCTTT	CASRDTPTEAFF
TRBV7-2	few	TRBD1	TRBJ1-2	TGTGCCAGCAGCACACGGACAGGGGAAAATGGCTACACCTTC	CASSTRTGENGYTF
TRBV5-1	many	.	TRBJ2-3	TGCGCCAGCAGCTTTAGAACTAGCACAGATACGCAGTATTTT	CASSFRTSTDTQYF
TRBV20-1	few	TRBD2	TRBJ2-1	TGCAGTGCTAGGCGGACTAGCGGGAGGGACAATGAGCAGTTCTTC	CSARRTSGRDNEQFF
TRBV4-1	few	.	TRBJ1-4	TGCGCCAGCAGCCAAGATGGCACCCGAGGGACTAGTGAAAAACTGTTTTTT	CASSQDGTRGTSEKLFF
TRBV5-4	few	.	TRBJ2-3	TGTGCCAGCAGCTTTCTTGGGATGGCAGATACGCAGTATTTT	CASSFLGMADTQYF
TRBV15	.	.	TRBJ2-4	TGTGCCACCAGCAGAGATCGGGCAGCGGGCAAAAACATTCAGTACTTC	CATSRDRAAGKNIQYF
TRBV20-1	.	.	TRBJ2-1	TGCAGTGCGACCAGAGTCCCACCCGGTCGGGACAATGAGCAGTTCTTC	CSATRVPPGRDNEQFF
TRBV20-1	.	.	TRBJ2-7	TGCAGTGCTAGAGATCTCACCCCCCGGGGCAGCTCCTACGAGCAGTACTTC	CSARDLTPRGSSYEQYF
TRBV3-1	.	.	TRBJ2-7	TGTGCCAGCAGCCAAATATTCCAGGCCTCCTACGAGCAGTACTTC	CASSQIFQASYEQYF